The rows below give T cell receptor beta chains drawn from one sample of a study of a mutant IDH1 vaccine in newly diagnosed glioma. No cognate antigen is known for these TCRs. This table comes from immunoSEQ multiplex PCR, and its TCRdb copy is limited to in-frame clones, with some not included. Here the sample spans tens of thousands of clones, more than 75% being singletons. The sequences come from PBMCs, collected from a glioma patient whose treatment included an IDH1 peptide vaccine. The source is a man aged 30-40 years with glioma. CDR3s include the opening cysteine and the closing phenylalanine or tryptophan. D genes are given only for firm matches. Size is omitted from some rows. Given values are once, few, many or a class for expanded clones.

d_call | cdr3_length | j_call | v_call | clone_size | cdr3_nt | cdr3_aa
. | 13 | TRBJ2-3 | TRBV6-5 | once | TGTGCCAGCAGTTCGGCTAGCACAGATACGCAGTATTTT | CASSSASTDTQYF
. | 13 | TRBJ2-1 | TRBV5-1 | . | TGCGCCAGCAGCTCACTGGGTAGGGGTGAGCAGTTCTTC | CASSSLGRGEQFF
. | 11 | TRBJ2-1 | TRBV5-4 | . | TGTGCCAGCAGCTCATACAATGAGCAGTTCTTC | CASSSYNEQFF
TRBD2 | 13 | TRBJ2-5 | TRBV18 | . | TGTGCCAGCTCACCTGGACTAGAGGAGACCCAGTACTTC | CASSPGLEETQYF
. | 11 | TRBJ2-1 | TRBV20-1 | . | TGCAGTGCTGGGATGTACAATGAGCAGTTCTTC | CSAGMYNEQFF
TRBD1 | 14 | TRBJ1-1 | TRBV7-9 | once | TGTGCCAGCAGCACGACAGGGGTACACACTGAAGCTTTCTTT | CASSTTGVHTEAFF
. | 18 | TRBJ1-2 | TRBV23-1 | . | TGCGCCAGCAGTCAATCGAAAGAGGACTATAATAGGGATGAGGGCTACACCTTC | CASSQSKEDYNRDEGYTF
TRBD2 | 17 | TRBJ2-1 | TRBV4-2 | . | TGTGCCAGCAGCCAAGATGAACTAGCGGGGGGGGACAATGAGCAGTTCTTC | CASSQDELAGGDNEQFF
. | 14 | TRBJ1-1 | TRBV18 | . | TGTGCCAGCTCACCGGGTGGGGGGAGGACTGAAGCTTTCTTT | CASSPGGGRTEAFF
. | 13 | TRBJ2-2 | TRBV6-1 | . | TGTGCCAGCAGTGAATCGCGTCCCGGGGAGCTGTTTTTT | CASSESRPGELFF
TRBD2 | 15 | TRBJ2-1 | TRBV28 | . | TGTGCCAGCAGTTTCGGACTAGCGGGAGTAGAAGAGCAGTTCTTC | CASSFGLAGVEEQFF
. | 15 | TRBJ1-5 | TRBV27 | . | TGTGCCAGCAGTGAGTGGGGGACTGGCAATCAGCCCCAGCATTTT | CASSEWGTGNQPQHF
. | 11 | TRBJ1-1 | TRBV5-1 | . | TGCGCCAGCAGCTTGGAGGGTTCGGCTTTCTTT | CASSLEGSAFF
TRBD1 | 14 | TRBJ1-6 | TRBV6-1 | . | TGTGCCACTGGCGGGGGACAGGGGGTTTCACCCCTCCACTTT | CATGGGQGVSPLHF
. | 16 | TRBJ2-3 | TRBV19 | . | TGTGCCAGTAGTAGACCGGGAGCGATTGGCACAGATACGCAGTATTTT | CASSRPGAIGTDTQYF
. | 15 | TRBJ2-7 | TRBV29-1 | . | TGCAGCGCTCCCCTGATGACAGGCTCCCCTACGAGGCAGTACTTC | CSAPLMTGSPTRQYF
. | 14 | TRBJ2-5 | TRBV7-6 | medium-sized | TGTGCCAGCAGCTTAGCCGACATACGGGAGACCCAGTACTTC | CASSLADIRETQYF
. | 17 | TRBJ1-5 | TRBV5-5 | . | TGTGCCAGCAGCGCCAGCTTGGCAGGGGTCCGGACTCAGCCCCAGCATTTT | CASSASLAGVRTQPQHF
. | 13 | TRBJ2-2 | TRBV4-1 | . | TGCGCCAGCAGCCATCTCCCCACCGGGGAGCTGTTTTTT | CASSHLPTGELFF
TRBD2 | 19 | TRBJ2-1 | TRBV4-1 | . | TGCGCCAGCAGCCCGCGCCCCCCCGCTAGCGGGAGTATGTACAATGAGCAGTTCTTC | CASSPRPPASGSMYNEQFF
TRBD1 | 16 | TRBJ1-2 | TRBV27 | . | TGTGCCAGCAGTTTATCGGAGGGGGCGCAATCCTATGGCTACACCTTC | CASSLSEGAQSYGYTF
. | 13 | TRBJ1-1 | TRBV18 | few | TGTGCCAGCTCCGGCCAGGGCTACACTGAAGCTTTCTTT | CASSGQGYTEAFF
. | 14 | TRBJ2-2 | TRBV2 | . | TGTGCCAGCAGTGAAGAGATAGGGGCCGGGGAGCTGTTTTTT | CASSEEIGAGELFF
. | 13 | TRBJ2-3 | TRBV27 | . | TGTGCCAGCAGTTTAATGGGGACAGATACGCAGTATTTT | CASSLMGTDTQYF
. | 13 | TRBJ2-1 | TRBV27 | . | TGTGCCAGCAGTTTATCGAATTACAATGAGCAGTTCTTC | CASSLSNYNEQFF
TRBD2 | 14 | TRBJ2-3 | TRBV10-3 | . | TGTGCCATCAAAGGGACTAGTCCCACAGATACGCAGTATTTT | CAIKGTSPTDTQYF
. | 15 | TRBJ1-5 | TRBV27 | . | TGTGCCAGCAGTTTCCTCGGGGGGGACAATCAGCCCCAGCATTTT | CASSFLGGDNQPQHF
. | 13 | TRBJ1-5 | TRBV27 | . | TGTGCCAGCAGGCTTAGGTTCAATCAGCCCCAGCATTTT | CASRLRFNQPQHF
TRBD1 | 15 | TRBJ1-1 | TRBV28 | . | TGTGCCAGCAGTAGCACAGGGGGCAGGAACACTGAAGCTTTCTTT | CASSSTGGRNTEAFF
. | 12 | TRBJ2-5 | TRBV30 | . | TGTGCCTGGAGTGAAGGAGAACAGACCCAGTACTTC | CAWSEGEQTQYF
. | 14 | TRBJ2-7 | TRBV6-5 | once | TGTGCCAGCAGTTATGGGAACAGAGGGGACGAGCAGTACTTC | CASSYGNRGDEQYF
. | 14 | TRBJ1-1 | TRBV5-1 | . | TGCGCCAGCAGCTTGGATCGGGGGGCCACTGAAGCTTTCTTT | CASSLDRGATEAFF
TRBD2 | 15 | TRBJ2-7 | TRBV27 | few | TGTGCCAGCAGTCCCCCCTCAGCGGGGAAATACGAGCAGTACTTC | CASSPPSAGKYEQYF
. | 15 | TRBJ2-2 | TRBV27 | . | TGTGCCAGCAGTTTAGGGGGGGCGCGCACCGGGGAGCTGTTTTTT | CASSLGGARTGELFF
. | 14 | TRBJ2-5 | TRBV7-2 | . | TGTGCCAGCAGCCCTAACGGGGTCCAAGAGACCCAGTACTTC | CASSPNGVQETQYF
TRBD2 | 16 | TRBJ2-5 | TRBV27 | . | TGTGCCAGCAGTCCCTTTTGGCGGGGGGGCCGGGAGACCCAGTACTTC | CASSPFWRGGRETQYF
. | 15 | TRBJ1-2 | TRBV7-9 | . | TGTGCCAGCAGCTTAAAGGGCCAGGGGATCTATGGCTACACCTTC | CASSLKGQGIYGYTF
. | 18 | TRBJ1-6 | TRBV7-2 | . | TGTGCCAGCAGCTTATTACGCGGGGGGCTCGCCTATAATTCACCCCTCCACTTT | CASSLLRGGLAYNSPLHF
. | 12 | TRBJ1-3 | TRBV30 | . | TGTGCTCTTAAGGACTCTGGAAACACCATATATTTT | CALKDSGNTIYF
TRBD1 | 14 | TRBJ2-7 | TRBV11-1 | . | TGTGCCAGCAGCTTGGACAGGGCACCCTACGAGCAGTACTTC | CASSLDRAPYEQYF
TRBD2 | 16 | TRBJ2-1 | TRBV27 | . | TGTGCCAGCAGTCGGCGGACTAGCGGGAGTCACAATGAGCAGTTCTTC | CASSRRTSGSHNEQFF
. | 15 | TRBJ1-3 | TRBV28 | . | TGTGCCAGCAGTCCCGGGTCGATGGCTGGAAACACCATATATTTT | CASSPGSMAGNTIYF
TRBD2 | 16 | TRBJ2-5 | TRBV7-2 | . | TGTGCCAGCAGCTTGGGTTGGCTAGCGGGAGTAGAGACCCAGTACTTC | CASSLGWLAGVETQYF
TRBD2 | 12 | TRBJ2-1 | TRBV30 | . | TGTGCCTCGAGCGGGGGGAGGAATGAGCAGTTCTTC | CASSGGRNEQFF
TRBD2 | 15 | TRBJ2-3 | TRBV28 | once | TGTGCCAGCAGTTTCACTAGCGGGAGCACAGATACGCAGTATTTT | CASSFTSGSTDTQYF
. | 15 | TRBJ2-3 | TRBV5-4 | . | TGTGCCAGCAGCTTGGCCGGCGGGAACGCAGATACGCAGTATTTT | CASSLAGGNADTQYF
. | 13 | TRBJ2-3 | TRBV29-1 | . | TGCAGCGTTAGGAAGGGCAGCACAGATACGCAGTATTTT | CSVRKGSTDTQYF
TRBD1 | 15 | TRBJ1-1 | TRBV10-3 | . | TGTGCCATCAGCGACGGGGCAGGGGGAAACACTGAAGCTTTCTTT | CAISDGAGGNTEAFF
TRBD1 | 14 | TRBJ2-7 | TRBV9 | once | TGTGCCAGCAGCGTAGGAGACAGGGGGTTCGAGCAGTACTTC | CASSVGDRGFEQYF
. | 11 | TRBJ2-7 | TRBV30 | . | TGTGCCTGGAGTGCCGGCTACGAGCAGTACTTC | CAWSAGYEQYF
. | 16 | TRBJ2-1 | TRBV7-8 | . | TGTGCCAGCAGCCCGCGCCCTAGCGCCGCCTACAATGAGCAGTTCTTC | CASSPRPSAAYNEQFF
. | 17 | TRBJ1-2 | TRBV4-1 | . | TGCGCCAGCAGGATCCTCCGGGACGGAACTTCTAACTATGGCTACACCTTC | CASRILRDGTSNYGYTF
. | 17 | TRBJ1-2 | TRBV4-1 | . | TGCGCCAGCAGCCAAGGAGGGGGAGGAGAATTCAACTATGGCTACACCTTC | CASSQGGGGEFNYGYTF
. | 15 | TRBJ1-2 | TRBV4-1 | . | TGCGCCAGCAGCCAACAGCAGGGGTCCAACTATGGCTACACCTTC | CASSQQQGSNYGYTF
. | 15 | TRBJ1-6 | TRBV5-4 | . | TGTGCCAGCAGCTTGGAACTAGGGAGAGATTCACCCCTCCACTTT | CASSLELGRDSPLHF